This section outlines one T cell receptor (beta chain) sequence together with its context. These data are taken from a study of blood T cell repertoires in COVID-19. Study at large: The United States, Italy and Spain were the sources of the acute and convalescent COVID-19 samples. T cells, B-cell-depleted T cells, or PBMCs provided the cDNA or gDNA that served as material.

In the study's own analysis: Cell counts per sample came from amplifying reference gene primers. The repertoire was sequenced with immunoSEQ multiplex PCR; TCRdb's copy has only in-frame clones and lacks some. V, J and clone size reflect that table, while D and trimming were determined from the DNA. The sample consists of around 26,000 clones, roughly 85% of them appearing once. The CDR3 is made up of 15 amino acids. Per germline, CDR1 LGHDT and CDR2 YNNKEL (reference sequence). V was shortened by 1 base and J by 7 bases, with 13 bases between the two germline ends. The V call is TRBV3-1 (or the pseudogene TRBV3-2), the J call TRBJ2-2; a possible D gene is TRBD2 (6 bases). Sequenced: peripheral blood. This clonotype was sampled from a human donor in a cohort sampled during active COVID-19. CDR3 sequence: CASSQAGGAVGELFF. The CDR3 nucleotides are TGTGCCAGCAGCCAAGCTGGCGGGGCTGTCGGGGAGCTGTTTTTT.